This T cell receptor beta chain was documented in a study of cytomegalovirus exposure and HLA in healthy donors. Findings and limits, study-wide: Confirmation in vitro established that three CMV-associated chains were specific for CMV antigens.

Concerning this clone itself: Its antigen is unidentified.

Germline V lookup: CDR1 LGHNA, CDR2 YNFKEQ. The CDR3 is 16 amino acids. The junction had 6 bases not matched to a gene; V was cut back by 0 bases and J by 7 bases. 13 Jbeta primers and 60 Vbeta primers were used for the PCR. Sequencing used immunoSEQ multiplex PCR; TCRdb keeps in-frame clones, though not all of them. The sample lists approximately 140,000 clones; around two thirds were seen once. The chain recombines TRBV4-2 with TRBJ1-4, with 9 nucleotides matching TRBD1. The TCR sequence derives from a male donor in good health and CMV-seronegative. The source material was PBMCs. CDR3: CASSQDPGQGFEKLFF. DNA of the CDR3: TGTGCCAGCAGCCAAGATCCGGGACAGGGTTTTGAAAAACTGTTTTTT.